The T cell receptor (beta chain) under discussion was sequenced for a study of coeliac disease. Study-level information: Each coeliac patient was active, refractory type I, or diet-controlled.

As for this clone: Its antigen is still unknown.

Germline-derived CDR1 and CDR2 are SQVTM and ANQGSEA. The CDR3 is 12 residues long. Trimming took 6 bases from V and 5 from J, leaving 14 bases between them. Study findings and constraints: In active celiac disease, intraepithelial and lamina propria TRB and TRG repertoires were less clonal than controls. The authors judged this method unsuitable for unbiased gliadin-specific T cell detection.

Measured with immunoSEQ multiplex PCR; TCRdb has only the in-frame clones, and not every one. The sample shows about 3,700 clones, approximately 72% of them seen only once. The V call is TRBV29-1, the J call TRBJ2-7, with D unclear. Sequenced sample: intraepithelial lymphocytes from the gut. The clonotype originates from a woman between 55 and 75 years old with active celiac disease. The CDR3 is CSVAQDEDEQYF. The CDR3 DNA reads TGCAGCGTCGCCCAAGACGAGGACGAGCAGTACTTC.